These 10 T cell receptor beta chains were all obtained from the same sample, sequenced in a study of cytomegalovirus exposure and HLA in healthy donors. In the PCR, 60 Vbeta and 13 Jbeta primers were used. Measured with immunoSEQ multiplex PCR; TCRdb has only the in-frame clones, and not every one. Of some 170,000 clones in the sample, almost 80% were seen once. Sequences were obtained from PBMCs. Source of these receptors: a middle-aged man in good health and CMV-seropositive.

Of note for this clone: This sample includes further DNA sequences coding for the same CDR3. The DNA for the CDR3 is TGCGCCAGCAGCTTGGCGGCGGGAGGCCCCTACAATGAGCAGTTCTTC. Its translation: CASSLAAGGPYNEQFF. The chain employs TRBV5-1 and TRBJ2-1, with 8 bases lining up with TRBD2. The junction had 4 bases not matched to a gene; V was cut back by 0 bases and J by 2 bases. Germline-derived CDR1 and CDR2 are SGHRS and YFSETQ. This CDR3 has 16 residues.

The genes are TRBV5-1 and TRBJ1-4; 7 bases fit TRBD1. Germline CDR1 SGHRS, CDR2 YFSETQ. Germline trimming cut 4 bases from V and 3 bases from J; bases unmatched to any gene: 6. The CDR3 loop spans 15 amino acids. CDR3 coding DNA: TGCGCCAGCAGCCCACAAACAGGGGCTAATGAAAAACTGTTTTTT. It yields the protein CASSPQTGANEKLFF.

The chain couples TRBV18 to TRBJ1-2; 7 bases align to TRBD1. The CDR3 has 15 amino acids. The V gene's germline CDR1 is KGHSH and CDR2 LQKENI. The ends lost 3 bases at V and 8 bases at J; junction bases unmatched: 12. CDR3 sequence: CASSPRDRDKGGYTF. In nucleotides, the CDR3 is TGTGCCAGCTCACCGAGAGACAGGGACAAGGGGGGCTACACCTTC.

CDR3: CASSLMGTANEKLFF. The DNA for the CDR3 is TGTGCCAGCAGTTTAATGGGGACAGCTAATGAAAAACTGTTTTTT. The chain links TRBV27 to TRBJ1-4, with TRBD1 identical over 7 bases. Germline CDR1 MNHEY, CDR2 SMNVEV (reference sequence). This CDR3 contains 15 residues. After removal of 2 bases from V and 3 bases from J, the junction contained 3 bases not matched to a gene.

This chain connects TRBV2 to TRBJ2-5; no firm D call. With 2 bases removed from V and 10 bases from J, the gap between germline ends came to 8 bases. Germline lookup yields CDR1 SNHLY and CDR2 FYNNEI. CDR3 length: 11 residues. The CDR3: CASSESGRQYF. DNA of the CDR3: TGTGCCAGCAGTGAAAGTGGGCGCCAGTACTTC.

This chain connects TRBV4-2 to TRBJ2-5; 8 bases are a match to TRBD2. The junction had 8 bases not matched to a gene; V was cut back by 3 bases and J by 5 bases. Germline CDR1 LGHNA, CDR2 YNFKEQ. CDR3 length equals 15 residues. The CDR3 reads CASSHDRTSLETQYF. The CDR3 bases are TGTGCCAGCAGCCATGATCGGACTAGCTTGGAGACCCAGTACTTC.

The J gene is TRBJ1-5, the V gene TRBV18, with 8 bases aligning to TRBD1. V lost 6 bases and J lost 1; bases outside the gene matches: 5. The germline V gene has CDR1 KGHSH and CDR2 LQKENI. The CDR3 covers 15 residues. CDR3 in DNA: TGTGCCAGCTCGCGGACAGGGTCCAGCAATCAGCCCCAGCATTTT. The encoded protein is CASSRTGSSNQPQHF. Looking up the rest from reference TRBV18 and TRBJ1-5 gives the full variable domain: NAGVMQNPRHLVRRRGQEARLRCSPMKGHSHVYWYRQLPEEGLKFMVYLQKENIIDESGMPKERFSAEFPKEGPSILRIQQVVRGDSAAYFCASSRTGSSNQPQHFGDGTRLSIL.

The chain carries TRBV7-9 and TRBJ2-7, with 7 bases aligning to TRBD1. Germline CDR1 is SEHNR and CDR2 is FQNEAQ (reference sequence). The CDR3 runs to 15 residues. V lost 4 bases to trimming and J lost 6 bases; unmatched junction nucleotides: 12. The CDR3 DNA follows: TGTGCCAGCAGCTCGATTAGGGACAGTTCAAGCGAGCAGTACTTC. Its protein product is CASSSIRDSSSEQYF.

Points on this clone: One end of the junction is discordant with germline, which a read error may explain. The chain couples TRBV6-1 to TRBJ1-1; possibly TRBD1 for D (5 bases). From germline, CDR1 is MNHNS and CDR2 SASEGT. This CDR3 region has 14 residues. The CDR3 loop is CASREGAWNTEAFF. DNA of the CDR3: TGTGCCAGCAGGGAAGGGGCTTGGAACACTGAAGCTTTCTTT.

The V call is TRBV6-1, the J call TRBJ1-1, with D hard to call. Germline CDR1 reads MNHNS; CDR2 reads SASEGT. The CDR3 is made up of 15 amino acids. V lost 1 base and J 4 bases, leaving 13 bases between the germline ends. In DNA, the CDR3 is TGTGCCAGCAGTGAAGGAGGGTCTGTCGTCACTGAAGCTTTCTTT. Amino acid sequence: CASSEGGSVVTEAFF.